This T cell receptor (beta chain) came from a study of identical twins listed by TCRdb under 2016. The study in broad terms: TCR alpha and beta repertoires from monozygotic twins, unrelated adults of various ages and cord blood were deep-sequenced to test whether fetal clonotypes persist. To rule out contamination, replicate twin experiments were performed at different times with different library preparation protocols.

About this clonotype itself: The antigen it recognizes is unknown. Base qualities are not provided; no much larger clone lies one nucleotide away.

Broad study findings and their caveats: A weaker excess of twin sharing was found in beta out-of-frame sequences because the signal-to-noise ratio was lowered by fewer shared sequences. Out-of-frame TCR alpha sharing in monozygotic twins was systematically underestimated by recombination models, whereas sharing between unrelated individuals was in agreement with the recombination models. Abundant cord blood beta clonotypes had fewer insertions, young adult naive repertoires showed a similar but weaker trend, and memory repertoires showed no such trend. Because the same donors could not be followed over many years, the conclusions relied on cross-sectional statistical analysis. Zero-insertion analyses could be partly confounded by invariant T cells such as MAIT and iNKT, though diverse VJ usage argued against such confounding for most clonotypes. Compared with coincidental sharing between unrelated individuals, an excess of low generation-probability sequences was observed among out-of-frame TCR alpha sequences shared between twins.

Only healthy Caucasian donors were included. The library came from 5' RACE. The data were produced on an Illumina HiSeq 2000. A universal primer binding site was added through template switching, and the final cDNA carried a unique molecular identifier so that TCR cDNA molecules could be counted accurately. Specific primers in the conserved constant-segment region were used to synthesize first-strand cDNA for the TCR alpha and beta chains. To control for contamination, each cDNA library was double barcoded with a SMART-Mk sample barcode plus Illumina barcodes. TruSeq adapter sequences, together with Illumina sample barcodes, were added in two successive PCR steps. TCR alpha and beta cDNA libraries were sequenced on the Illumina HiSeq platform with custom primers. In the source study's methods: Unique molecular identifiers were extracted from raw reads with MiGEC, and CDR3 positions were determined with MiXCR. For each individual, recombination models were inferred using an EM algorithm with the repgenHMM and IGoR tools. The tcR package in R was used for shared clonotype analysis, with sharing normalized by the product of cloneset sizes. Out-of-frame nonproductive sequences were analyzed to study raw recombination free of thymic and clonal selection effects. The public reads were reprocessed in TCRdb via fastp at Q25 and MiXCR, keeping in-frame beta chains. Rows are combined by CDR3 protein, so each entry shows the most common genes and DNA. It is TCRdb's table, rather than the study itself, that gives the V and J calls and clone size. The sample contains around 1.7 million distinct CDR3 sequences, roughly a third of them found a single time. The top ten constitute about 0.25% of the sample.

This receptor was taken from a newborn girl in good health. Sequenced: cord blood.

The CDR3 amino acid sequence is: CASDGQGYNEQFF. DNA sequence: TGTGCCAGCGATGGACAGGGTTACAATGAGCAGTTCTTC. The sequence joins TRBV18 to TRBJ2-1; 8 bases in the junction line up with TRBD1. The CDR3 goes from the cysteine to the phenylalanine over 13 residues. The CDR3 DNA has 39 bases and is translated from base 1. Trimming takes 8 bases off V and 4 bases off J; junction bases not matched to a gene: 4. According to the germline V gene, CDR1 reads KGHSH and CDR2 reads LQKENI.